Shown below are 25 T cell receptor beta chains from a single sample sequenced in a study of low-dose radiotherapy and immunotherapy resistance in tumors. Covering alpha and beta chains, TRAV- and TRBV-specific primers were used for the first-strand cDNA. For amplifying TCRs, the PCR ran for about 22 cycles with Phusion, which was used together with a constant-region primer and the adapter on the V primers. TCRdb reprocessed the reads with MiXCR, giving one entry per CDR3 protein. This sample has approximately 100,000 distinct CDR3 sequences, with around 21% found just once. This sample's time point: after trial treatment. Treatment defined: LDRT plus nivolumab, ipilimumab, low-dose cyclophosphamide and aspirin (RACIN trial). The sample consisted of PBMCs, taken after low-dose radiotherapy plus immunotherapy. These receptors all stem from a male donor with prostate cancer.

This clonotype appeared many times. V and J are TRBV7-2 and TRBJ2-3; D not certain. CDR1 is SGHTA and CDR2 is FQGNSA in the germline V gene. The CDR3 extends over 12 amino acids. Deletions cut 5 bases from V and 2 bases from J, with 5 bases between. The CDR3 spells CASSLYTDTQYF. Here the CDR3 DNA reads TGTGCCAGCAGCCTTTACACAGATACGCAGTATTTT.

This clonotype was seen more than once but under ten times. This rearrangement joins TRBV5-6 to TRBJ2-1, with D possibly matching TRBD1 (6 bases). The CDR3 length is 13 residues. The V end was cut by 3 bases, the J end by 6 bases, with 10 bases between. The germline V gene has CDR1 SGHDT and CDR2 YYEEEE. CDR3: CASSSGHSNEQFF. The DNA for the CDR3 is TGTGCCAGCAGCTCGGGACACTCCAATGAGCAGTTCTTC.

This clonotype was detected ten times or more. The chain recombines TRBV5-1 with TRBJ1-1; unclear D gene. The germline V gene encodes CDR1 SGHRS and CDR2 YFSETQ. With 0 bases removed from V and 2 bases from J, the gap between germline ends came to 5 bases. The CDR3 has 13 residues. CDR3 protein: CASSLALNTEAFF. In DNA form, the CDR3 reads TGCGCCAGCAGCTTGGCCCTAAACACTGAAGCTTTCTTT.

This clonotype was observed a few times. The V gene is TRBV27, the J gene TRBJ1-3; TRBD1 aligns across 10 bases. The CDR3 consists of 16 residues. Germline CDR1 and CDR2: MNHEY and SMNVEV (reference sequence). Unmatched junction bases numbered 4, after V lost 5 bases and J lost 0 bases. This CDR3 is CASSQRTGGSGNTIYF. The CDR3 DNA reads as TGTGCCAGCAGTCAGAGGACAGGGGGCTCTGGAAACACCATATATTTT.

The chain recombines TRBV5-1 with TRBJ1-6; possibly TRBD1 for D (5 bases). The germline gives CDR1 SGHRS, CDR2 YFSETQ. V lost 0 bases and J lost 10, with 11 bases in between. This CDR3 has 14 amino acids. The CDR3 DNA is TGCGCCAGCAGCTTGGCCGGTAGGGGCTCACCCCTCCACTTT. Its protein is CASSLAGRGSPLHF.

Turning to this clonotype: A far larger clone is a single base away, which makes a read error likely. The J gene is TRBJ2-3, the V gene TRBV6-5; D gene unclear. Between the trimmed V and J ends, which lost 4 bases and 3 bases, there was a span of 8 bases. Germline CDR1 and CDR2: MNHEY and SVGAGI. The CDR3 runs to 13 residues. The CDR3 sequence: CASSFPRTDTQYF. The CDR3 nucleotides read TGTGCCAGCAGTTTCCCAAGGACAGATACGCAGTATTTT.

Regarding this clonotype: A single base is all that separates this from a far larger clone, so a read error is likely. The rearrangement links TRBV15 to TRBJ2-5; unclear D gene. The V end lost 0 bases, the J end lost 11 bases, and 13 bases lay between the germline ends. The CDR3 consists of 13 residues. CDR1 LNHNV and CDR2 YYDKDF come from the germline V gene (reference sequence). DNA of the CDR3: TGTGCCACCAGCAGAGATCCGGTGGCTGAGCAGTACTTC. Translation: CATSRDPVAEQYF.

This clonotype has a count of ten or more. The chain recombines TRBV2 with TRBJ2-2; D might be TRBD1 or TRBD2, each matching 6 bases. With 5 bases removed from V and 3 bases from J, the gap between germline ends came to 13 bases. This CDR3 comprises 15 residues. Germline V gene data show CDR1 as SNHLY and CDR2 as FYNNEI. CDR3 residues: CASSRGAGDTGELFF. In nucleotides, the CDR3 is TGTGCCAGCAGTAGGGGGGCAGGGGACACCGGGGAGCTGTTTTTT. Drawing the rest from reference TRBV2 and TRBJ2-2, the complete variable domain is EPEVTQTPSHQVTQMGQEVILRCVPISNHLYFYWYRQILGQKVEFLVSFYNNEISEKSEIFDDQFSVERPDGSNFTLKIRSTKLEDSAMYFCASSRGAGDTGELFFGEGSRLTVL.

This clonotype has at least ten counts. This chain connects TRBV5-6 to TRBJ1-6; D is possibly TRBD1 (6 bases). Per the germline V gene, CDR1 is SGHDT and CDR2 is YYEEEE. The CDR3 contains 15 residues. Trimming removed 4 bases at V and 8 bases at J, with 16 bases between. This CDR3 reads CASSPNAGAYSPLHF. The CDR3 DNA is TGTGCCAGCAGCCCGAACGCAGGGGCCTATTCACCCCTCCACTTT.

The chain employs TRBV6-6 and TRBJ2-2; 10 bases line up with TRBD1. The CDR3 is 13 residues long. Per the germline V gene, CDR1 is MNHNY and CDR2 is SVGAGI (reference sequence). V dropped 9 bases and J dropped 7; count of bases not matched to a gene: 5. The CDR3 here is CARGDRGDGELFF. The CDR3 DNA reads TGTGCCAGGGGGGACAGGGGTGACGGGGAGCTGTTTTTT.

This clonotype was counted at least ten times. The V gene is TRBV4-1, the J gene TRBJ1-5; D remains unclear. CDR1 MGHRA and CDR2 YSYEKL come from the germline V gene. V was trimmed by 0 bases and J by 9 bases, leaving 6 bases between them. This CDR3 spans 12 amino acids. CDR3 bases: TGCGCCAGCAGCCAAGACGGCGGGCCCCAGCATTTT. Translated: CASSQDGGPQHF.

A word on this clonotype: A read error may be the cause here, since a much bigger clone is one base away. This chain joins TRBV7-2 and TRBJ2-3; either TRBD1 or TRBD2 may fit D (5 bases each). The CDR3 sequence is 14 residues long. The germline CDR1 and CDR2 sequences are SGHTA and FQGNSA. CDR3 residues: CASGSGADTDRQYF. The DNA for the CDR3 is TGTGCCAGCGGGTCCGGGGCAGACACAGATAGGCAGTATTTT. The whole variable domain, filled in from reference TRBV7-2 and TRBJ2-3, reads GAGVSQSPSNKVTEKGKDVELRCDPISGHTALYWYRQSLGQGLEFLIYFQGNSAPDKSGLPSDRFSAERTGGSVSTLTIQRTQQEDSAVYLCASGSGADTDRQYFGPGTRLTVL.

This clonotype was seen ten or more times. V usage is TRBV19 and J usage is TRBJ2-5; D possibly matches TRBD1 or TRBD2 (5 bases each). The CDR3 totals 13 residues. Trimming removed 7 bases at V and 4 bases at J, with 13 bases between. CDR1 and CDR2 (germline): LNHDA, SQIVND (reference sequence). In DNA, the CDR3 is TGTGCCAGTAAAAGACGGGGCGGAGAGACCCAGTACTTC. It codes for CASKRRGGETQYF.

V is TRBV6-6 and J is TRBJ1-4; D remains ambiguous. Germline assignment: CDR1 MNHNY and CDR2 SVGAGI (reference sequence). Trimming removed 10 bases from V and 4 bases from J, with 22 bases in between. This CDR3 region has 16 residues. Written as DNA, the CDR3 is TGTGCCACCTCCTCCGGGTTCCGAGGGATTAATGAAAAACTGTTTTTT. It is translated as CATSSGFRGINEKLFF.

This clonotype was recorded at least ten times. The V gene is TRBV27, the J gene TRBJ1-2; 7 nucleotides agree with TRBD1. Germline V gene sequence: CDR1 MNHEY, CDR2 SMNVEV (reference sequence). Trimming cost V 5 bases and J 4 bases; bases outside gene matches: 10. The CDR3 contains 15 residues. The CDR3 is CASSPVGGQLYGYTF. The CDR3 DNA follows: TGTGCCAGCAGTCCAGTAGGGGGACAGCTCTATGGCTACACCTTC.

This chain uses TRBV4-2 with TRBJ1-1; D is possibly TRBD1 (6 bases). Germline assignment: CDR1 LGHNA and CDR2 YNFKEQ. The V end lost 7 bases, the J end lost 6 bases, and 21 bases lay between the germline ends. The CDR3 extends over 15 amino acids. CDR3 region: CASNPGGLGIAEAFF. The CDR3 DNA is TGTGCCAGCAATCCTGGGGGGCTGGGTATCGCTGAAGCTTTCTTT.

Turning to this clonotype: A far larger clone is one base from this, pointing to a likely read error. The chain recombines TRBV5-4 with TRBJ2-5; 7 bases align to TRBD1. The ends lost 4 bases at V and 11 bases at J; junction bases unmatched: 14. This CDR3 has 14 amino acids. The germline V gene has CDR1 SGHNT and CDR2 YYREEE (reference sequence). The CDR3 reads CASSLDRAGDEQYF. DNA for the CDR3: TGTGCCAGCAGCCTTGACAGGGCAGGGGATGAGCAGTACTTC. Combining the CDR3 with reference TRBV5-4 and TRBJ2-5 gives the whole variable domain ETGVTQSPTHLIKTRGQQVTLRCSSQSGHNTVSWYQQALGQGPQFIFQYYREEENGRGNFPPRFSGLQFPNYSSELNVNALELDDSALYLCASSLDRAGDEQYFGPGTRLLVL.

Many counts were recorded for this clonotype. The chain employs TRBV19 and TRBJ2-3; D might be TRBD2 (7 bases). V gave up 7 bases and J gave up 3 bases, with 11 bases separating them. The CDR3 extends over 13 amino acids. Germline V gene data show CDR1 as LNHDA and CDR2 as SQIVND (reference sequence). The CDR3 loop reads CASIAGATDTQYF. In DNA, the CDR3 is TGTGCCAGTATTGCGGGGGCAACAGATACGCAGTATTTT.

The V and J genes are TRBV6-1 and TRBJ1-5; D call uncertain. This CDR3 is built from 13 residues. The germline V gene encodes CDR1 MNHNS and CDR2 SASEGT. The germline V and J ends were trimmed by 7 bases and 1 base, with 8 bases remaining between them. The DNA for the CDR3 is TGTGCCAGCAAACCCCTCAGCAATCAGCCCCAGCATTTT. The encoded protein is CASKPLSNQPQHF.

In its sample, this clonotype was seen many times. CDR3 in amino acids: CASSTTINTGELFF. In DNA form, the CDR3 reads TGTGCCAGTAGTACGACTATTAACACCGGGGAGCTGTTTTTT. The chain joins TRBV19 to TRBJ2-2, with D possibly being TRBD2 (5 bases). Trimming shortened V by 4 bases and J by 2 bases, and 8 bases separated the two germline ends. CDR3 length: 14 amino acids. Germline V CDR1 and CDR2: LNHDA, SQIVND (reference sequence).

This clonotype was seen at least ten times. The rearrangement uses TRBV2 and TRBJ1-1; 10 bases fit TRBD1. The CDR3 covers 15 residues. V dropped 3 bases and J dropped 7; count of bases not matched to a gene: 8. CDR1 and CDR2 from the germline V gene are SNHLY and FYNNEI. CDR3 region: CASSEETGGGFEAFF. Written as DNA, the CDR3 is TGTGCCAGCAGTGAGGAGACAGGGGGCGGATTTGAAGCTTTCTTT.

The CDR3 here is CASSLGTGTRGTDTQYF. CDR3 DNA sequence: TGCGCCAGCAGCTTGGGGACCGGGACTAGAGGCACAGATACGCAGTATTTT. The chain is built from TRBV5-1 and TRBJ2-3, with 8 bases fitting TRBD2. This CDR3 is 17 amino acids long. V gave up 0 bases and J gave up 1 base; unmatched junction bases: 7. Germline values: CDR1 SGHRS, CDR2 YFSETQ.

This clonotype occurred many times. The chain employs TRBV2 and TRBJ1-2; 8 positions match TRBD1. The trim removed 7 bases at V and 6 bases at J, leaving 7 bases unmatched. This CDR3 spans 13 amino acids. CDR1 and CDR2 from the germline V gene are SNHLY and FYNNEI. The CDR3 sequence: CASTRGREDGYTF. In DNA, the CDR3 is TGTGCCAGCACCAGGGGGCGGGAGGATGGCTACACCTTC.

This clonotype occurred a few times. This chain links TRBV3-1 with TRBJ2-3; 8 positions match TRBD2. Per germline, CDR1 LGHDT and CDR2 YNNKEL (reference sequence). The length of the CDR3 is 16 residues. Trimming removed 1 base from V and 4 bases from J; junction bases left unmatched: 7. CDR3 residues: CASSQVVAGRADTQYF. In DNA, the CDR3 is TGTGCCAGCAGCCAAGTCGTAGCGGGGAGGGCAGATACGCAGTATTTT.

This clonotype was detected ten times or more. J is TRBJ2-5 and V is TRBV4-1; 8 nucleotides line up with TRBD2. Germline CDR1 is MGHRA and CDR2 is YSYEKL. The CDR3 is made up of 17 amino acids. J lost 1 base, V lost 4 bases, and 11 bases had no gene match. This chain's CDR3 is CASSPLAQRGPQETQYF. CDR3 DNA: TGCGCCAGCAGCCCCCTCGCCCAGCGGGGGCCCCAAGAGACCCAGTACTTC.